The 9 T cell receptor beta chains listed next were all sequenced from one sample in a study of blood T cell repertoires in COVID-19. Only in-frame clones appear in the TCRdb table, and some are missing; sequencing was by immunoSEQ multiplex PCR. The data contain about 270,000 clones, approximately 80% of them seen just once; the ten biggest clones take up less than 10%. The specimen was peripheral blood. The source is a human donor in a cohort sampled during active COVID-19.

The rearrangement links TRBV19 to TRBJ1-2; D perhaps matches TRBD1 (5 bases). V was shortened by 5 bases and J by 1 base, with 14 bases between the two germline ends. The CDR3 length is 15 residues. Germline loops: CDR1 LNHDA, CDR2 SQIVND (reference sequence). The CDR3 region is CASSRGGGVNYGYTF. The CDR3 DNA reads as TGTGCCAGTAGTCGCGGTGGGGGGGTTAACTATGGCTACACCTTC.

The sample holds a few counts of this clone. This chain uses TRBV19 with TRBJ2-3; 10 bases are shared with TRBD1. The CDR3 runs to 17 residues. Germline CDR1 LNHDA, CDR2 SQIVND (reference sequence). The V gene end was trimmed by 5 bases and the J gene end by 4 bases; junction bases not matched to a gene: 12. DNA for the CDR3: TGTGCCAGTAGTCTTTCTACGGACAGGGGGAAGGCAGATACGCAGTATTTT. Translation: CASSLSTDRGKADTQYF.

The V call is TRBV7-9, the J call TRBJ2-5; 12 bases agree with TRBD2. Losses at the gene ends were 4 bases for V and 3 bases for J; bases not matched to a gene: 3. In germline, CDR1 is SEHNR, CDR2 FQNEAQ (reference sequence). This CDR3 has 15 residues. The DNA for the CDR3 is TGTGCCAGCAGCTCCTGGACTAGCGGGGAAGAGACCCAGTACTTC. Its protein is CASSSWTSGEETQYF.

The chain couples TRBV28 to TRBJ2-1; D ambiguous. Germline V gene lookup returns CDR1 MDHEN and CDR2 SYDVKM. There are 11 residues in the CDR3. The V gene lost 1 base and the J gene lost 8 bases, with 3 bases spanning the gap. CDR3 sequence: CASSLFYEQFF. The CDR3 coding sequence is TGTGCCAGCAGTTTATTCTATGAGCAGTTCTTC.

This clone occurred many times. The rearrangement joins TRBV6-4 to TRBJ2-3, with 8 positions matching TRBD2. V shed 3 bases, J shed 1 base, and the junction held 0 bases outside the gene matches. The length of the CDR3 is 14 residues. The germline gives CDR1 MRHNA, CDR2 SNTAGT. CDR3 DNA: TGTGCCAGCAGTGAGCGGGGGGGCACAGATACGCAGTATTTT. Its protein is CASSERGGTDTQYF.

A few counts support this clone. This chain connects TRBV11-3 to TRBJ2-1; tentative D call: TRBD1 (5 bases). The germline V gene has CDR1 SGHNT and CDR2 YENEEA. The CDR3 contains 14 residues. Trimming removed 1 base at V and 1 base at J, with 5 bases between. The CDR3 nucleotides read TGTGCCAGCAGCTTAGGACAGTCCTACAATGAGCAGTTCTTC. This codes for CASSLGQSYNEQFF.

V is TRBV5-4 and J is TRBJ1-5; weak D call: TRBD1 (6 bases). CDR3 size: 16 residues. Trimming shortened V by 0 bases and J by 7 bases, and 17 bases separated the two germline ends. Germline lookup yields CDR1 SGHNT and CDR2 YYREEE (reference sequence). The CDR3 spells CASSLDQGRGGQPQHF. DNA of the CDR3: TGTGCCAGCAGCTTGGACCAGGGCAGGGGCGGGCAGCCCCAGCATTTT.

This chain links TRBV13 with TRBJ2-1; TRBD2 agrees at 14 bases. In germline, CDR1 is PRHDT, CDR2 FYEKMQ (reference sequence). The CDR3 is 18 amino acids. The junction had 6 bases not matched to a gene; V was cut back by 4 bases and J by 1 base. CDR3 amino acids: CASSSTSGRAVSYNEQFF. CDR3 coding DNA: TGTGCCAGCAGCTCGACTAGCGGGAGGGCCGTATCCTACAATGAGCAGTTCTTC.

CDR3 amino acids: CATTGRQGRNSPLHF. For the CDR3, the DNA is TGTGCCACCACCGGGCGGCAGGGGAGAAATTCACCCCTCCACTTT. The rearrangement uses TRBV19 and TRBJ1-6, with D possibly TRBD1 on 6 matching bases. In germline, CDR1 is LNHDA, CDR2 SQIVND (reference sequence). CDR3 size: 15 residues. V was shortened by 10 bases and J by 7 bases, with 20 bases between the two germline ends.